The 19 T cell receptor beta chains in this list originate from one sample, sequenced in a study of cytomegalovirus exposure and HLA in healthy donors. The primer mix had 60 Vbeta and 13 Jbeta primers. Libraries were prepared by immunoSEQ multiplex PCR; TCRdb keeps only in-frame clonotypes and omits some of them. The table lists 110,000 to 150,000 clones, 65% to 90% of them singletons, with 1.2% in the top ten. The sequencing sample was made of PBMCs. The receptors derive from a female donor in good health and CMV-seronegative.

Only a few counts were recorded for this clone. The chain joins TRBV29-1 to TRBJ1-1; D is uncertain. The CDR3 is 12 residues long. The germline V gene has CDR1 SQVTM and CDR2 ANQGSEA. The V gene lost 1 base and the J gene lost 11 bases, with 14 bases spanning the gap. CDR3: CSVEGVNQRAFF. As DNA, the CDR3 is TGCAGCGTTGAAGGTGTAAACCAGAGGGCTTTCTTT.

V usage is TRBV19 and J usage is TRBJ2-2; no definite D call. Germline values: CDR1 LNHDA, CDR2 SQIVND (reference sequence). This CDR3 region has 14 residues. V dropped 3 bases and J dropped 2 bases, with 7 bases sitting between them. CDR3 protein: CASSIETNTGELFF. The DNA of the CDR3 is TGTGCCAGTAGTATTGAAACAAACACCGGGGAGCTGTTTTTT.

V and J are TRBV28 and TRBJ1-5; tentatively, D is TRBD1 (5 bases). Trimming removed 6 bases from V and 2 bases from J, with 14 bases in between. The CDR3 totals 15 residues. Germline lookup yields CDR1 MDHEN and CDR2 SYDVKM. CDR3 in DNA: TGTGCCAGCAGCTCTCATCAGGGCGGCAATCAGCCCCAGCATTTT. This gives the protein CASSSHQGGNQPQHF. The whole variable domain, remainder taken from reference TRBV28 and TRBJ1-5, is DVKVTQSSRYLVKRTGEKVFLECVQDMDHENMFWYRQDPGLGLRLIYFSYDVKMKEKGDIPEGYSVSREKKERFSLILESASTNQTSMYLCASSSHQGGNQPQHFGDGTRLSIL.

The rearrangement uses TRBV27 and TRBJ1-2; 7 bases are shared with TRBD1. The V and J ends lost 0 bases and 5 bases, in that order; junction bases with no gene match: 6. CDR1 is MNHEY and CDR2 is SMNVEV in the germline V gene (reference sequence). The CDR3 is made up of 15 amino acids. This CDR3 reads CASSLSGTVVYGYTF. Here the CDR3 DNA reads TGTGCCAGCAGTTTATCGGGGACAGTCGTTTATGGCTACACCTTC.

In this sample, this clone turned up once. The chain is built from TRBV6-5 and TRBJ2-7; D ambiguous. From germline, CDR1 is MNHEY and CDR2 SVGAGI. This CDR3 has 13 residues. The V and J ends lost 5 bases and 0 bases respectively, with 8 bases between them. The CDR3 is CASSRFASYEQYF. The CDR3 coding sequence is TGTGCCAGCAGTCGGTTCGCCTCCTACGAGCAGTACTTC.

CDR3 coding DNA: TGTGCCAGCAGACGTACAGGGCAAGAGACCCAGTACTTC. Translating gives CASRRTGQETQYF. The chain uses TRBV13 and TRBJ2-5, with D possibly TRBD1 on 6 matching bases. Per the germline V gene, CDR1 is PRHDT and CDR2 is FYEKMQ (reference sequence). CDR3 length equals 13 residues. V lost 6 bases and J 2 bases, leaving 10 bases between the germline ends.

The rearrangement joins TRBV7-9 to TRBJ1-4; tentative D call: TRBD1 (5 bases). Germline V CDR1 and CDR2: SEHNR, FQNEAQ (reference sequence). The CDR3 sequence is 15 residues long. V lost 1 base and J 7 bases, leaving 13 bases between the germline ends. CDR3 DNA sequence: TGTGCCAGCAGCTTAGTGAGTAGGGGAAGTGAAAAACTGTTTTTT. It yields the protein CASSLVSRGSEKLFF.

This chain connects TRBV4-1 to TRBJ2-7; 11 nucleotides agree with TRBD2. CDR1 is MGHRA and CDR2 is YSYEKL in the germline V gene. This CDR3 is built from 14 residues. The J segment lost 2 bases and the V segment lost 4 bases, leaving 1 base of the junction unmatched. The CDR3: CASSRGLAAYEQYF. The CDR3 bases are TGCGCCAGCAGCCGGGGACTAGCGGCCTACGAGCAGTACTTC.

Of note for this clone: Other DNA sequences in this sample translate to the same CDR3. The V call is TRBV19, the J call TRBJ1-5; D possibly corresponds to TRBD1 (5 bases). Germline CDR1 is LNHDA and CDR2 is SQIVND (reference sequence). The V end was cut by 3 bases, the J end by 1 base, with 7 bases between. The CDR3 extends over 14 amino acids. Written as DNA, the CDR3 is TGTGCCAGTAGTATTGGGGGGAGCAATCAGCCCCAGCATTTT. Protein: CASSIGGSNQPQHF.

The chain joins TRBV5-1 to TRBJ1-5; 7 positions agree with TRBD1. V was pared by 0 bases and J by 7 bases, with 4 bases of the junction left unmatched. CDR3 size: 14 residues. Per germline, CDR1 SGHRS and CDR2 YFSETQ. The CDR3 nucleotides are TGCGCCAGCAGCTTGGAAGGGGGCGGGCAGCCCCAGCATTTT. It yields the protein CASSLEGGGQPQHF.

The genes are TRBV2 and TRBJ1-1, with 7 bases matching TRBD1. J was trimmed by 2 bases and V by 5 bases; bases with no gene match: 8. The CDR3 is 15 residues long. The V gene's germline CDR1 is SNHLY and CDR2 FYNNEI. CDR3 amino acids: CASSRDRTINTEAFF. The CDR3 DNA reads as TGTGCCAGCAGTAGGGACAGAACTATCAACACTGAAGCTTTCTTT.

A single count supports this clone. The missing conserved phenylalanine or tryptophan at the end of this CDR3 makes a read error likely. The chain links TRBV5-1 to TRBJ1-1; 9 positions match TRBD1. CDR1 is SGHRS, CDR2 YFSETQ, per germline. This CDR3 has 16 residues. After removal of 4 bases from V and 4 bases from J, the junction contained 11 bases not matched to a gene. The DNA for the CDR3 is TGCGCCAGCAGCCCCCAGAAGGGACAGGGAGGCACTGAAGCTTTCGTT. Protein product: CASSPQKGQGGTEAFV.

With regard to this clone: One end of the junction fails to match germline, which may point to a read error. The genes are TRBV7-7 and TRBJ2-3, with 8 bases lining up with TRBD2. The germline V gene encodes CDR1 SSHAT and CDR2 FNYEAQ (reference sequence). The CDR3 is 16 amino acids. The CDR3 DNA sequence: TGTGCTAGCAGCCCTATTACTAGCGGAGGCACAGATACGCAGTATTTT. This sequence encodes CASSPITSGGTDTQYF. Filled out from reference TRBV7-7 and TRBJ2-3, the complete variable domain reads GAGVSQSPRYKVTKRGQDVTLRCDPISSHATLYWYQQALGQGPEFLTYFNYEAQPDKSGLPSDRFSAERPEGSISTLTIQRTEQRDSAMYRCASSPITSGGTDTQYFGPGTRLTVL.

This chain links TRBV19 with TRBJ2-6, with D maybe TRBD1 (6 bases). The germline V and J ends were trimmed by 4 bases and 9 bases, with 10 bases remaining between them. The CDR3 has 13 amino acids. The V gene's germline CDR1 is LNHDA and CDR2 SQIVND (reference sequence). The CDR3 DNA sequence: TGTGCCAGTAGTAACGGACAGAACAACGTCCTGACTTTC. This translates into CASSNGQNNVLTF.

The rearrangement joins TRBV28 to TRBJ2-7, with TRBD2 as a possible D gene (5 bases). The CDR3 loop spans 13 amino acids. Trimming removed 6 bases from V and 2 bases from J, with 11 bases in between. Germline CDR1 MDHEN, CDR2 SYDVKM. CDR3 in amino acids: CASRPSGTYEQYF. CDR3 DNA: TGTGCCAGCAGACCCTCCGGGACCTACGAGCAGTACTTC.

The CDR3 bases are TGTGCCAGCAGCTGGACAGGGTCCCAGCCCCAGCATTTT. Protein sequence: CASSWTGSQPQHF. This sequence joins TRBV5-8 and TRBJ1-5; 8 bases agree with TRBD1. V lost 3 bases, J lost 7 bases, and 3 bases stayed unmatched. CDR3 length equals 13 residues. In germline, CDR1 is SGHTS, CDR2 YDEGEE.

The V call is TRBV6-1, the J call TRBJ1-5; D is perhaps TRBD1 (5 bases). Trimming took off 2 bases at V and 15 bases at J, with 17 bases between the two ends. Looked up from germline, CDR1 is MNHNS and CDR2 is SASEGT. This CDR3 has 13 amino acids. The CDR3 sequence is CASSESTRARRHF. In DNA, the CDR3 is TGTGCCAGCAGTGAATCAACCAGGGCCCGTCGGCATTTT.

The genes are TRBV11-3 and TRBJ2-7, with TRBD1 matching 12 bases. The ends lost 4 bases at V and 5 bases at J; junction bases unmatched: 6. The V gene's germline CDR1 is SGHNT and CDR2 YENEEA. This CDR3 comprises 15 residues. The CDR3 spells CASSSGGQGADEQYF. CDR3 in DNA: TGTGCCAGCAGCTCGGGGGGACAGGGGGCTGACGAGCAGTACTTC. The entire variable domain, with the rest obtained from reference TRBV11-3 and TRBJ2-7, is as follows: EAGVVQSPRYKIIEKKQPVAFWCNPISGHNTLYWYLQNLGQGPELLIRYENEEAVDDSQLPKDRFSAERLKGVDSTLKIQPAELGDSAVYLCASSSGGQGADEQYFGPGTRLTVT.

V and J are TRBV30 and TRBJ2-7; TRBD2 is a possible D gene (6 bases). Trimming left V 2 bases short and J 2 bases short, with 10 bases between. CDR3 length: 13 amino acids. Germline V gene lookup returns CDR1 GTSNPN and CDR2 SVGIG (reference sequence). This chain's CDR3 is CAWSTGATYEQYF. The CDR3 DNA follows: TGTGCCTGGAGTACGGGAGCGACCTACGAGCAGTACTTC.